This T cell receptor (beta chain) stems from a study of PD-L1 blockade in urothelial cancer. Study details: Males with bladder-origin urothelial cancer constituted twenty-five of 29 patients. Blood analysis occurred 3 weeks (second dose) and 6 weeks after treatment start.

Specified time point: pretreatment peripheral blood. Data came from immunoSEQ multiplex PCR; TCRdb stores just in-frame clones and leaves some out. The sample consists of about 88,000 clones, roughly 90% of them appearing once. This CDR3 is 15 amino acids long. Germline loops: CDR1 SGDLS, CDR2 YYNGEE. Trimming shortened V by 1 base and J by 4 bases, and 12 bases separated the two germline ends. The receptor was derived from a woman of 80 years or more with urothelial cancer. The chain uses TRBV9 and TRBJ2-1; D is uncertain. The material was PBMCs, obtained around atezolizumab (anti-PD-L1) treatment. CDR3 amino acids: CASSVTPTGYNEQFF. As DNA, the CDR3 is TGTGCCAGCAGCGTAACTCCCACCGGGTACAATGAGCAGTTCTTC.